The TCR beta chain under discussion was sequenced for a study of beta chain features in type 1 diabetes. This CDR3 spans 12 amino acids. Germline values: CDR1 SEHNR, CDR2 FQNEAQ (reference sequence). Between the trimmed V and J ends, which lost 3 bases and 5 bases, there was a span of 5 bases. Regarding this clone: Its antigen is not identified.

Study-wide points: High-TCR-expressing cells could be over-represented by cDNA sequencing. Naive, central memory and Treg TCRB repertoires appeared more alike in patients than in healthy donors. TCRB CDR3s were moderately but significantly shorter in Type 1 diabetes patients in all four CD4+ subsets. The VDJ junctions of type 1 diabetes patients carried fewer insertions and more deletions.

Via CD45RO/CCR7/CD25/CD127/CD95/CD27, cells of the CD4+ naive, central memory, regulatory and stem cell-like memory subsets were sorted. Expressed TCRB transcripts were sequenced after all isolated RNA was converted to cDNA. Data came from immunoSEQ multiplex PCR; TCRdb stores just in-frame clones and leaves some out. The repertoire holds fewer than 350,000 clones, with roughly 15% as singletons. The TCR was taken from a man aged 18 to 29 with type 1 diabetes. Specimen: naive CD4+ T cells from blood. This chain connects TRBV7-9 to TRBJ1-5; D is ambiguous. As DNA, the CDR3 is TGTGCCAGCAGCTTGTTAGATCAGCCCCAGCATTTT. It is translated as CASSLLDQPQHF.